These 11 T cell receptor beta chains came from one sample sequenced in a study of beta chain features in type 1 diabetes. Findings and caveats of the study: Moderately but significantly shorter TCRB CDR3s were found in Type 1 diabetes patients in all four CD4+ subsets.

Investigators reverse transcribed all isolated RNA, so they sequenced expressed TCRB transcripts. TCRdb's table, derived via immunoSEQ multiplex PCR, lists solely in-frame clones and lacks some. The sample holds around 310,000 clones; less than 15% are singletons and the top ten take 0.013% to 0.015%. These receptors' antigens are unknown. Sequenced sample: naive CD4+ T cells from blood. The receptors originated from a woman younger than 35 with type 1 diabetes.

The chain links TRBV5-1 to TRBJ1-2; TRBD1 is a possible D gene (5 bases). The length of the CDR3 is 15 residues. The V gene lost 4 bases and the J gene lost 8 bases, with 21 bases spanning the gap. Germline V gene lookup returns CDR1 SGHRS and CDR2 YFSETQ. The CDR3 reads CASSIRGTQNRGYTF. The CDR3, as DNA: TGCGCCAGCAGCATCCGGGGGACTCAAAACCGGGGCTACACCTTC.

The gene calls are TRBV7-2 and TRBJ1-5; D is perhaps TRBD1 (5 bases). The CDR3 loop spans 14 amino acids. Trimming left V 3 bases short and J 6 bases short, with 12 bases between. Germline V CDR1 and CDR2: SGHTA, FQGNSA. In DNA form, the CDR3 reads TGTGCCAGCAGCTTTAACCGGGGGGGTCAGCCCCAGCATTTT. Its translation: CASSFNRGGQPQHF.

The CDR3 nucleotides read TGTGCCAGCAGCCCCCGGGACTACCGAAGAAACGAGCAGTACTTC. It yields the protein CASSPRDYRRNEQYF. The V call is TRBV6-5, the J call TRBJ2-7; 7 bases map to TRBD2. The ends lost 6 bases at V and 5 bases at J; junction bases unmatched: 13. This CDR3 is built from 15 residues. Germline V CDR1 and CDR2: MNHEY, SVGAGI.

The chain combines TRBV7-2 with TRBJ1-2, with D maybe TRBD1 (6 bases). The CDR3 runs 14 residues. Germline V gene lookup returns CDR1 SGHTA and CDR2 FQGNSA. Trimming cost V 4 bases and J 4 bases, with 13 bases left between them. CDR3 in amino acids: CASSSYREIYGYTF. In DNA, the CDR3 is TGTGCCAGCAGCTCATACAGGGAAATCTATGGCTACACCTTC.

The gene calls are TRBV11-2 and TRBJ1-2; D is possibly TRBD1 (6 bases). The CDR3 sequence is 14 residues long. The V end lost 5 bases, the J end lost 2 bases, and 12 bases lay between the germline ends. Germline V gene data show CDR1 as SGHAT and CDR2 as FQNNGV. Here the CDR3 DNA reads TGTGCCAGCAGCCCCCCCCAGGGGAACTATGGCTACACCTTC. Amino acids: CASSPPQGNYGYTF.

The V call is TRBV11-2, the J call TRBJ1-1; D is undetermined. With 1 base removed from V and 4 bases from J, the gap between germline ends came to 13 bases. The germline V gene encodes CDR1 SGHAT and CDR2 FQNNGV. CDR3 length: 15 residues. DNA of the CDR3: TGTGCCAGCAGCTTAGCGGCGCACGGGATCACTGAAGCTTTCTTT. Its translation: CASSLAAHGITEAFF.

The table lists this clone with a few counts. This sequence joins TRBV28 and TRBJ2-1; D unclear. V was pared by 7 bases and J by 0 bases, with 13 bases between. This CDR3 comprises 15 residues. Germline loops: CDR1 MDHEN, CDR2 SYDVKM. The CDR3 DNA reads TGTGCCAGCACCGCTGGGCCGAGCTCCTACAATGAGCAGTTCTTC. Residues: CASTAGPSSYNEQFF.

This sequence joins TRBV5-1 and TRBJ2-1; perhaps TRBD2 as D (6 bases). From germline, CDR1 is SGHRS and CDR2 YFSETQ. This CDR3 is 15 amino acids long. Trimming stripped 4 bases from V and 7 bases from J, with 18 bases between. For the CDR3, the DNA is TGCGCCAGCAGCCCCCCATGGGCAGGGAGGAATGAGCAGTTCTTC. Its protein product is CASSPPWAGRNEQFF.

In this sample, this clone turned up a few times. The rearrangement links TRBV9 to TRBJ1-1; D is possibly TRBD1 (6 bases). The ends were cut back, 4 bases at V and 0 bases at J, with 13 bases in the middle. CDR1 is SGDLS, CDR2 YYNGEE, per germline. CDR3 length: 15 residues. CDR3 nucleotide sequence: TGTGCCAGCAGCTCCGAGGGACATCTGAACACTGAAGCTTTCTTT. Encoded protein: CASSSEGHLNTEAFF.

The V gene is TRBV5-1, the J gene TRBJ2-5; 7 bases agree with TRBD1. Germline loops: CDR1 SGHRS, CDR2 YFSETQ. With 0 bases clipped from V and 1 base from J, the junction kept 3 bases outside the gene matches. This CDR3 is 15 amino acids long. The CDR3 region is CASSLGGTAQETQYF. CDR3 DNA: TGCGCCAGCAGCTTGGGAGGGACAGCCCAAGAGACCCAGTACTTC.

The genes are TRBV25-1 and TRBJ2-1; D possibly corresponds to TRBD1 (8 bases). Per germline, CDR1 MGHDK and CDR2 SYGVNS. The CDR3 is 15 amino acids. V lost 6 bases, J lost 7 bases, and 19 bases lay in between. The CDR3 nucleotides are TGTGCCAGCAGCATTAACAGGGGGGGCGGGAATGAGCAGTTCTTC. The encoded protein is CASSINRGGGNEQFF.